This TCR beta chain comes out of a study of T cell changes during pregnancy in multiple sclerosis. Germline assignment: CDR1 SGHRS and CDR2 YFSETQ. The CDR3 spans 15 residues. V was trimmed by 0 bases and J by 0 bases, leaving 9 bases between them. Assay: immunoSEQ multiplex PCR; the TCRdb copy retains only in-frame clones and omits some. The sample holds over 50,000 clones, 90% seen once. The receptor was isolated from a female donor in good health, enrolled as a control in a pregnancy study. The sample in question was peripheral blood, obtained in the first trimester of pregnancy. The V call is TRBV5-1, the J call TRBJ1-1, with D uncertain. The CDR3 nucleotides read TGCGCCAGCAGCTTGGAGGAGTACATGAACACTGAAGCTTTCTTT. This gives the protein CASSLEEYMNTEAFF.